The entry below describes one T cell receptor beta chain. This table comes from immunoSEQ multiplex PCR, and its TCRdb copy is limited to in-frame clones, with some not included. Of a few hundred thousand clones in the sample, 80% were seen once. These data come from a study of blood T cell repertoires in COVID-19. Germline loops: CDR1 LNHDA, CDR2 SQIVND (reference sequence). J was trimmed by 2 bases and V by 6 bases; bases with no gene match: 7. This CDR3 is built from 15 residues. The chain recombines TRBV19 with TRBJ1-2; the match to TRBD1 covers 9 bases. This sequence was found in a woman aged 40 to 50 with acute COVID-19. The sample comprised PBMCs or T cells enriched from blood (not recorded which). CDR3 sequence (DNA): TGTGCCAGTAGAGCGAACAGGGGGCAGAACTATGGCTACACCTTC. Protein sequence: CASRANRGQNYGYTF.